This T cell receptor beta chain is from a study of breast tumors, draining lymph nodes, adjacent tissues (dated by TCRdb to 2016 to 2017). In terms of the full investigation: Breast cancer patients provided tumor, adjacent nontumor tissue and axillary lymph nodes, and the study compared the TCR beta repertoires across these three sources. The study aimed to assess the relationships and possible T-cell exchange between tumor, surrounding tissue and draining lymph node repertoires in human breast cancer.

This clonotype was seen at least ten times. It lacks a known antigen. Nothing much larger sits one base from this clone, and base qualities are not available. Lymph node samples were obtained from the axillary draining lymph nodes of breast cancer patients. Sequencing took place on an Illumina HiSeq 2000. Multiplex PCR amplification was used to generate the TCR beta chain libraries. High-throughput sequencing was used to analyze the amplified TCR beta chain products. TCRdb reran the public reads through fastp at Q25 and MiXCR, keeping productive beta chains. Merged by CDR3 protein, the rows form single entries marked with the most common genes and DNA. The sample table holds some 250,000 distinct CDR3 sequences, of which around 34% were seen once. In total, the top ten clones hold 3.6% of the sample. Study-wide conclusions, independent of this receptor: Tumor and nontumor tissue repertoires were significantly more similar in luminal-like than in basal-like breast cancer. Tumor T-cell repertoires showed less diversity than lymph node repertoires and more diversity than nontumor tissue repertoires, and tumor T-cell repertoires showed preferential V and J gene usage. The data were considered consistent with most tumor T cells being derived from the lymph node and subsequently expanding within tumor tissue. The study presented the conclusion that tumor T cells originate in lymph nodes as consistent with a hypothesis, not as something directly demonstrated.

V and J are truncated by 6 bases and 0 bases respectively, leaving an intervening sequence of 12 bases. Reading the germline V gene gives CDR1 SGHTA and CDR2 FQGNSA. CDR3 length: 15 amino acids, cysteine to phenylalanine. Only the CDR3 part of the read is kept: 45 bases, read in frame from the first base. The sample was axillary lymph node tissue. This receptor was taken from a female donor with breast cancer. Some clones in this sample may be carry-over from other donors' samples. Here the chain combines TRBV7-2 and TRBJ1-5, with the D gene not confidently named. The DNA sequence reads TGTGCCAGCAGTTTGTGGGGAAATAGCAATCAGCCCCAGCATTTT. Translated, this is CASSLWGNSNQPQHF.